This T cell receptor beta chain was found in a study of CD8+CD57+ T cells in acquired aplastic anemia. At the level of the study: The sorted CD4+ and CD8+ cells yielded an average approximately 3.2 ug of DNA. General study findings and limits: Fewer than 30 CD8+ CDR3 sequences were shared between patients and controls. Controls and patients did not differ significantly in CD8+ Simpson's diversity.

Investigators profiled TCR beta VDJ and CDR3 from genomic DNA template. Using its own MiXCR run on the reads, TCRdb lists one record per CDR3 protein. The sample lists approximately 200,000 distinct CDR3 sequences, over 60% seen once, with under 60% in the top ten. Regarding this clonotype: The antigen remains undetermined.

Germline CDR1 is LNHNV and CDR2 is YYDKDF (reference sequence). This CDR3 contains 15 residues. V was clipped by 5 bases and J by 2 bases; unmatched bases: 4. The clonotype originates from a human donor with severe aplastic anemia or a healthy control (not recorded which). The sample comprised sorted CD4+, CD8+, or CD8+CD57+ T cells (not recorded which) from PBMCs. The rearrangement uses TRBV15 and TRBJ2-7; 12 bases map to TRBD2. The DNA for the CDR3 is TGTGCCACCAGCGAGCTAGCGGGGGGGCCCTACGAGCAGTACTTC. Its protein is CATSELAGGPYEQYF.